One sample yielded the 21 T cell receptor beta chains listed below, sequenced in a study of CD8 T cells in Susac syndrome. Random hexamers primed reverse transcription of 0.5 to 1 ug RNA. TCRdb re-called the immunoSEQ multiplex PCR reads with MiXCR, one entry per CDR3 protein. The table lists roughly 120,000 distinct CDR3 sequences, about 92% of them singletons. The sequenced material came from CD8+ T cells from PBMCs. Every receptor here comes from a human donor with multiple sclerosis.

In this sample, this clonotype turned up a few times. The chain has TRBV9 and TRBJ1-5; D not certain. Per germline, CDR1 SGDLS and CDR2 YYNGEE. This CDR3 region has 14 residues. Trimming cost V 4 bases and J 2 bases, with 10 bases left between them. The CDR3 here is CASSSGGGNQPQHF. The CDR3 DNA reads TGTGCCAGCAGCTCCGGCGGGGGCAATCAGCCCCAGCATTTT.

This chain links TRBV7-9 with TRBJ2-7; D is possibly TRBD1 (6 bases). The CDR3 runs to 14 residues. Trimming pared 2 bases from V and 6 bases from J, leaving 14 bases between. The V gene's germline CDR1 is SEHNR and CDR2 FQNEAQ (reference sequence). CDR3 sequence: CASSLSQGQVEQYV. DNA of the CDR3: TGTGCCAGCAGCTTAAGCCAGGGGCAAGTCGAGCAGTACGTC.

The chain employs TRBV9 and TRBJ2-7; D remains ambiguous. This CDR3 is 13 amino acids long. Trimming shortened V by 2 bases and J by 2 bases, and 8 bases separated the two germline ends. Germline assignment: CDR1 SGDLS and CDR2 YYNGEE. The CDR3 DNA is TGTGCCAGCAGCGTCGACGACACCTACGAGCAGTACTTC. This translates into CASSVDDTYEQYF.

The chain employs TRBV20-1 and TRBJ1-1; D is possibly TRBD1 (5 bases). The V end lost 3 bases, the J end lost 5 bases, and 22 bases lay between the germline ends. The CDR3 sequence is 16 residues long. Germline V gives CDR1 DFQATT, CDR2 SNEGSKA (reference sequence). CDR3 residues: CSARETARSHITEAFF. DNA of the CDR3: TGCAGTGCTAGGGAGACAGCCAGGTCCCATATTACTGAAGCTTTCTTT.

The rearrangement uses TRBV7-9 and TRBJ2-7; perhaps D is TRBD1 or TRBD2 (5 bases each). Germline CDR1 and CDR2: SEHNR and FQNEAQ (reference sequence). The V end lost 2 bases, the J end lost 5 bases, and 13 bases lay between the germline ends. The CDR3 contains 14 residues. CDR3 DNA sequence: TGTGCCAGCAGCTTATCCCGGGACGGTGACGAGCAGTACGTC. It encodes CASSLSRDGDEQYV.

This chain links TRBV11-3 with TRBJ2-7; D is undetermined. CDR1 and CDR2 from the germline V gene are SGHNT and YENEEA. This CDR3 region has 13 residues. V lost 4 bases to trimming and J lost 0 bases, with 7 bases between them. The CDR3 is CASSSWDSYEQYV. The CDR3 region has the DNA TGTGCCAGCAGCTCCTGGGACTCCTACGAGCAGTACGTC.

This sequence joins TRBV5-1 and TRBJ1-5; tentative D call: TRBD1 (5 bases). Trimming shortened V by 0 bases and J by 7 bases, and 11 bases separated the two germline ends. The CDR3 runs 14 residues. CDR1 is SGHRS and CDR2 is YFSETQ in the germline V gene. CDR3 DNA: TGCGCCAGCAGCTTGGGGGGGGGTGAACAGCCCCAGCATTTT. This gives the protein CASSLGGGEQPQHF.

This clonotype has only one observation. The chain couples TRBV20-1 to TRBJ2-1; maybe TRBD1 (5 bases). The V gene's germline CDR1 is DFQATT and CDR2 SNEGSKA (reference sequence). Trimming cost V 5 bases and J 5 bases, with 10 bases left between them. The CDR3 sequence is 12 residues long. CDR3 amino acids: CSAPRANNEQFF. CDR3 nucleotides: TGCAGTGCTCCCAGGGCTAACAATGAGCAGTTCTTC.

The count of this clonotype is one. CDR3 coding DNA: TGTGCCAGCAGCGTAGGAGGGCAGTCTAACGAGCAGTACGTC. Translation gives CASSVGGQSNEQYV. J is TRBJ2-7 and V is TRBV9; perhaps TRBD2 as D (5 bases). The germline V gene has CDR1 SGDLS and CDR2 YYNGEE. V lost 0 bases to trimming and J lost 5 bases, with 12 bases between them. This CDR3 is 14 amino acids long.

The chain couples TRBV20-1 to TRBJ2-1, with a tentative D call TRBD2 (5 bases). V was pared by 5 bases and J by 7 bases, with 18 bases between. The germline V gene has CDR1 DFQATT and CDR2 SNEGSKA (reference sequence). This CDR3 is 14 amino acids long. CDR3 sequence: CSAYEGRARNEQFF. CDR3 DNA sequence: TGCAGTGCTTACGAAGGGAGAGCGAGGAATGAGCAGTTCTTC.

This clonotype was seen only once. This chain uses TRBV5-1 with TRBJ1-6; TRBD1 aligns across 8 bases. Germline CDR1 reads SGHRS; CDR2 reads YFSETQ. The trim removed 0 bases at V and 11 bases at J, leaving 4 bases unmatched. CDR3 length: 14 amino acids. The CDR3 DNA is TGCGCCAGCAGCTTGGGACAGGGGAGGCCACCCCTCCACTTT. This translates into CASSLGQGRPPLHF.

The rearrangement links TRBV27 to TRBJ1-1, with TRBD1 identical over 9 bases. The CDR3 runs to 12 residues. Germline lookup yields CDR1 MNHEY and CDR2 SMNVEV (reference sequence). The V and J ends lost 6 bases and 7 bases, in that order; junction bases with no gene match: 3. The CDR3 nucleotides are TGTGCCAGCAGGACAGGGGGTGGTGAAGCTTTCTTT. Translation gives CASRTGGGEAFF.

The CDR3 nucleotides read TGTGCCAGTACTAGGGGATACAGCAATCAGCCCCAGCATTTT. This translates into CASTRGYSNQPQHF. This chain uses TRBV19 with TRBJ1-5; maybe TRBD1 (5 bases). CDR3 length: 14 amino acids. CDR1 and CDR2 (germline): LNHDA, SQIVND (reference sequence). The V and J ends lost 7 bases and 1 base respectively, with 11 bases between them.

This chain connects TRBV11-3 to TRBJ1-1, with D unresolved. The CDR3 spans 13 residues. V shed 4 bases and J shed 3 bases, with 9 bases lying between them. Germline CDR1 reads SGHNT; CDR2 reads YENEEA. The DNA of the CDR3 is TGTGCCAGCAGCTGGGGAGAGTACACTGAAGCTTTCTTT. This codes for CASSWGEYTEAFF.

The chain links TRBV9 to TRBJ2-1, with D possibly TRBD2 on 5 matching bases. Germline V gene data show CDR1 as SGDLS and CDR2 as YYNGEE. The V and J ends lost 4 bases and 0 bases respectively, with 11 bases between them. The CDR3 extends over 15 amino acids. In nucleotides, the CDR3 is TGTGCCAGCAGCCCCGGACTGAGCTCCTACAATGAGCAGTTCTTC. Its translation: CASSPGLSSYNEQFF.

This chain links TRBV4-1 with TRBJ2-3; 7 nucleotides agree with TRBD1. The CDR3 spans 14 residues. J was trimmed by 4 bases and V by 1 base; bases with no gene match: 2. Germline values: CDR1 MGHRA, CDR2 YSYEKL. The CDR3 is CASSQGQGPDTQYF. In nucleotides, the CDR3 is TGCGCCAGCAGCCAAGGACAGGGCCCAGATACGCAGTATTTT.

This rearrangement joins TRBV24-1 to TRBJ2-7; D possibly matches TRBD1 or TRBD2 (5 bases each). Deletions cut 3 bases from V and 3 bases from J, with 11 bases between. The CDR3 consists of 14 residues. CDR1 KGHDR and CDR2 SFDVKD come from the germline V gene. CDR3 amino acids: CATSDPRGHYEQYV. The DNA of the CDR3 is TGTGCCACCAGTGATCCACGGGGCCACTACGAGCAGTACGTC.

CDR3 sequence (DNA): TGCGCCAGCAGCCAACCCCCGGGACAGGGGGCCTGGGATGAGCAGTTCTTC. This encodes CASSQPPGQGAWDEQFF. The chain carries TRBV4-1 and TRBJ2-1, with TRBD1 matching 12 bases. The germline gives CDR1 MGHRA, CDR2 YSYEKL. V gave up 2 bases and J gave up 8 bases; unmatched junction bases: 10. CDR3 length: 17 residues.

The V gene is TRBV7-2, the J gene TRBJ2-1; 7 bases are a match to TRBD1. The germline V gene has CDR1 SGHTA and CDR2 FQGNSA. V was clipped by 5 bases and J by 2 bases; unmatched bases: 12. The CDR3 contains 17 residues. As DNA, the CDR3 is TGTGCCAGCAGCCATTTACCGGGACAGAGAGCCTACAATGAGCAGTTCTTC. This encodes CASSHLPGQRAYNEQFF.

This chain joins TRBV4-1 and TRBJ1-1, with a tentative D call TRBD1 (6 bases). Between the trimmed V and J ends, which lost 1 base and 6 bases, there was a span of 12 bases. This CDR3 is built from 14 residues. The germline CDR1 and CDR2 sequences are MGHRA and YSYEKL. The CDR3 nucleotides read TGCGCCAGCAGCCAAGGAGGGACAATTGCTGAAGCTTTCTTT. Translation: CASSQGGTIAEAFF.

The CDR3 region is CASSQYGLVQFF. The CDR3 DNA is TGCGCCAGCAGCCAATACGGACTAGTTCAGTTCTTC. The chain employs TRBV4-1 and TRBJ2-1; TRBD2 matches at 7 bases. CDR3 length equals 12 residues. Losses at the gene ends were 2 bases for V and 13 bases for J; bases not matched to a gene: 5. The germline gives CDR1 MGHRA, CDR2 YSYEKL.